These 18 T cell receptor beta chains share one sample of origin, sequenced in a study of glioma-infiltrating T cells after dendritic cell vaccination. This table comes from immunoSEQ multiplex PCR, and its TCRdb copy is limited to in-frame clones, with some not included. The profile covers around 100,000 clones, with about four fifths appearing a single time and about 12% taken by the ten largest. The material was blood, obtained before dendritic cell vaccination. The receptors here all came from a human donor with glioblastoma.

The table lists this clone with a few counts. V usage is TRBV5-1 and J usage is TRBJ2-5; 7 bases line up with TRBD1. Germline lookup yields CDR1 SGHRS and CDR2 YFSETQ. Trimming at V came to 4 bases and at J to 2 bases, leaving 8 bases not matched to a gene. The CDR3 length is 15 residues. DNA of the CDR3: TGCGCCAGCAGCGATCCTGAGACAGGGCAAGAGACCCAGTACTTC. The encoded protein is CASSDPETGQETQYF.

This sequence joins TRBV5-5 and TRBJ2-1; the D gene is possibly TRBD1 (5 bases). Trimming removed 1 base at V and 9 bases at J, with 17 bases between. This CDR3 is built from 15 residues. CDR1 is SGHKS, CDR2 YYEKEE, per germline (reference sequence). The CDR3 region is CASSLSPTEYSEQFF. As DNA, the CDR3 is TGTGCCAGCAGCTTGTCCCCGACAGAGTATAGTGAGCAGTTCTTC.

This rearrangement joins TRBV5-1 to TRBJ1-1, with D perhaps matching TRBD1 (6 bases). The germline CDR1 and CDR2 sequences are SGHRS and YFSETQ. With 0 bases removed from V and 2 bases from J, the gap between germline ends came to 8 bases. The CDR3 loop spans 14 amino acids. CDR3 nucleotides: TGCGCCAGCAGCTTGGTGGACAGTAACACTGAAGCTTTCTTT. It codes for CASSLVDSNTEAFF.

The chain links TRBV27 to TRBJ2-7; possibly TRBD1 for D (6 bases). CDR1 is MNHEY and CDR2 is SMNVEV in the germline V gene (reference sequence). The ends were cut back, 3 bases at V and 5 bases at J, with 14 bases in the middle. The CDR3 spans 14 residues. The CDR3 coding sequence is TGTGCCAGCAGTTTCGTCCAGGGGATTCACGAGCAGTACTTC. This codes for CASSFVQGIHEQYF.

A single count supports this clone. The V and J genes are TRBV5-1 and TRBJ2-5; TRBD2 might be the D (6 bases). The CDR3 has 16 amino acids. The V end lost 5 bases, the J end lost 2 bases, and 19 bases lay between the germline ends. In germline, CDR1 is SGHRS, CDR2 YFSETQ. The CDR3 DNA is TGCGCCAGCAGGCTCGGGGGTGAGAGGGTTCAAGAGACCCAGTACTTC. It translates to CASRLGGERVQETQYF.

The chain couples TRBV30 to TRBJ1-3; D perhaps matches TRBD1 (5 bases). The germline V gene encodes CDR1 GTSNPN and CDR2 SVGIG (reference sequence). CDR3 length: 13 residues. V dropped 3 bases and J dropped 0 bases, with 6 bases sitting between them. Here the CDR3 reads CAWSRASGNTIYF. DNA for the CDR3: TGTGCCTGGAGCAGGGCCTCTGGAAACACCATATATTTT.

This chain joins TRBV4-2 and TRBJ1-1; possibly TRBD1 for D (5 bases). Trimming took off 1 base at V and 7 bases at J, with 16 bases between the two ends. CDR3 length: 15 residues. Germline CDR1 and CDR2: LGHNA and YNFKEQ. The CDR3: CASSQGDSYTIEAFF. CDR3 DNA: TGTGCCAGCAGCCAAGGCGACAGCTACACTATTGAAGCTTTCTTT.

Note on this clone: This same CDR3 is encoded by further DNA sequences in the sample. The rearrangement joins TRBV13 to TRBJ1-1; perhaps TRBD1 as D (5 bases). V dropped 1 base and J dropped 2 bases, with 8 bases sitting between them. This CDR3 has 14 amino acids. The germline CDR1 and CDR2 sequences are PRHDT and FYEKMQ (reference sequence). The CDR3: CASSLEGENTEAFF. The DNA of the CDR3 is TGTGCCAGCAGCTTAGAAGGGGAAAACACTGAAGCTTTCTTT. The variable domain in full, completed from reference TRBV13 and TRBJ1-1, reads AAGVIQSPRHLIKEKRETATLKCYPIPRHDTVYWYQQGPGQDPQFLISFYEKMQSDKGSIPDRFSAQQFSDYHSELNMSSLELGDSALYFCASSLEGENTEAFFGQGTRLTVV.

CDR3 protein: CASSRQERDYGYTF. CDR3 nucleotides: TGTGCCAGCAGCCGACAGGAGAGGGACTATGGCTACACCTTC. V is TRBV7-2 and J is TRBJ1-2; D possibly corresponds to TRBD1 (6 bases). Germline V lookup: CDR1 SGHTA, CDR2 FQGNSA. The CDR3 is made up of 14 amino acids. V was shortened by 5 bases and J by 3 bases, with 13 bases between the two germline ends.

The rearrangement links TRBV6-1 to TRBJ1-2; TRBD1 agrees at 8 bases. V lost 6 bases to trimming and J lost 8 bases; unmatched junction nucleotides: 8. The CDR3 totals 13 residues. Germline V gives CDR1 MNHNS, CDR2 SASEGT. DNA of the CDR3: TGTGCCAGCAGGGTAGGACAGGGAGAAGGCTACACCTTC. Its translation: CASRVGQGEGYTF.

The V and J genes are TRBV7-9 and TRBJ2-5, with 13 bases fitting TRBD2. The junction had 6 bases not matched to a gene; V was cut back by 3 bases and J by 2 bases. CDR1 SEHNR and CDR2 FQNEAQ come from the germline V gene (reference sequence). The length of the CDR3 is 17 residues. The CDR3, as DNA: TGTGCCAGCAGCTTGCCGGGACTAGCGGGGAAACAAGAGACCCAGTACTTC. Residues: CASSLPGLAGKQETQYF.

This chain links TRBV11-3 with TRBJ2-5; possibly TRBD1 for D (6 bases). Germline values: CDR1 SGHNT, CDR2 YENEEA. The CDR3 sequence is 13 residues long. V was trimmed by 6 bases and J by 3 bases, leaving 11 bases between them. The CDR3 DNA reads as TGTGCCAGCAGGGACAGCGGCAAAGAGACCCAGTACTTC. This encodes CASRDSGKETQYF.

This clone was observed once. The chain links TRBV28 to TRBJ2-5; 7 bases align to TRBD1. V shed 4 bases, J shed 3 bases, and the junction held 8 bases outside the gene matches. This CDR3 contains 15 residues. Germline CDR1 reads MDHEN; CDR2 reads SYDVKM. For the CDR3, the DNA is TGTGCCAGCAGTTCGATATCCGGGACAGAAGAGACCCAGTACTTC. It encodes CASSSISGTEETQYF.

The chain joins TRBV7-6 to TRBJ1-6; 9 nucleotides align to TRBD1. Germline V gives CDR1 SGHVS, CDR2 FNYEAQ. This CDR3 has 16 residues. J was trimmed by 12 bases and V by 3 bases; bases with no gene match: 12. The chain's CDR3 is CASSLQEGQGNVPLHF. CDR3 sequence (DNA): TGTGCCAGCAGCTTGCAAGAGGGACAGGGAAATGTACCCCTCCACTTT.

V usage is TRBV6-5 and J usage is TRBJ2-7; TRBD2 agrees at 7 bases. This CDR3 has 14 amino acids. Germline V lookup: CDR1 MNHEY, CDR2 SVGAGI. Trimming removed 8 bases from V and 4 bases from J; junction bases left unmatched: 11. This chain's CDR3 is CASFLGREQYEQYF. CDR3 bases: TGTGCCAGCTTTTTGGGGCGGGAGCAATACGAGCAGTACTTC.

This clone was seen only once. The rearrangement joins TRBV29-1 to TRBJ2-3, with 9 positions matching TRBD2. Germline CDR1 SQVTM, CDR2 ANQGSEA. This CDR3 is built from 13 residues. Trimming at V came to 4 bases and at J to 3 bases, leaving 2 bases not matched to a gene. DNA for the CDR3: TGCAGCGTTGCAAGCGGGGGGACAGATACGCAGTATTTT. Translation gives CSVASGGTDTQYF.

V usage is TRBV11-2 and J usage is TRBJ2-7, with D maybe TRBD2 (5 bases). Germline CDR1 reads SGHAT; CDR2 reads FQNNGV. This CDR3 is 14 amino acids long. V lost 6 bases to trimming and J lost 6 bases, with 18 bases between them. For the CDR3, the DNA is TGTGCCAGCAGAAAGGTCGGGCTAGCTGCCGAGCAGTACTTC. This translates into CASRKVGLAAEQYF.

This rearrangement joins TRBV7-2 to TRBJ2-1; 9 bases are shared with TRBD2. Germline CDR1 and CDR2: SGHTA and FQGNSA. The CDR3 totals 18 residues. The trim removed 2 bases at V and 0 bases at J, leaving 8 bases unmatched. CDR3 region: CASSLSSAGGYSYNEQFF. CDR3 in DNA: TGTGCCAGCAGCTTAAGTTCGGCGGGGGGGTACTCCTACAATGAGCAGTTCTTC.